This paragraph reports one TCR beta chain. The data stem from a study of blood T cell repertoires in COVID-19. Study background: Samples of COVID-19 (acute and convalescent) were obtained from the United States, Italy and Spain. PBMCs, B-cell-depleted T cells, or T cells were the source of the cDNA or gDNA that made up the material.

V was clipped by 1 base and J by 2 bases, with 15 bases between them. The CDR3 loop spans 17 amino acids. The germline V gene encodes CDR1 LGHNT and CDR2 FRNRAP. The authors' processing: Nucleated cell counts were estimated from reference gene primer amplification. TCRdb keeps only in-frame clones here, not all; method: immunoSEQ multiplex PCR. That table furnishes V, J and clone size, whereas the DNA furnished D and trimming. The sample lists tens of thousands of clones; 82% were seen once. The sequenced sample consisted of peripheral blood. The source of this sequence is a human donor in a cohort sampled during active COVID-19. V gene TRBV12-5 combines with J gene TRBJ2-1; D is possibly TRBD1 (6 bases). The CDR3: CASGLENTGSTYNEQFF. CDR3 nucleotides: TGTGCTAGTGGTTTGGAAAACACAGGGTCGACCTACAATGAGCAGTTCTTC. The full variable domain, its missing parts supplied by reference TRBV12-5 and TRBJ2-1, is DARVTQTPRHKVTEMGQEVTMRCQPILGHNTVFWYRQTMMQGLELLAYFRNRAPLDDSGMPKDRFSAEMPDATLATLKIQPSEPRDSAVYFCASGLENTGSTYNEQFFGPGTRLTVL.